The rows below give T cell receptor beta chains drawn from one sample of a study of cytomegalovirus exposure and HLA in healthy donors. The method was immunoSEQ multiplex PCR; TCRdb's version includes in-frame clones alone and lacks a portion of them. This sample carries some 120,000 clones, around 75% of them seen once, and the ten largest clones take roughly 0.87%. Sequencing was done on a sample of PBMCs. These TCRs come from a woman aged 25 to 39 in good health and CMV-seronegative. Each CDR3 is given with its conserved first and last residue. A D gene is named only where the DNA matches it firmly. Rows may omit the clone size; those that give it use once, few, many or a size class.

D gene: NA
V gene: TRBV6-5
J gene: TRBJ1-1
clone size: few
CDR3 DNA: TGTGCCAGCAGCCAAAATGGACAGAGCACTGAAGCTTTCTTT
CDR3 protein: CASSQNGQSTEAFF

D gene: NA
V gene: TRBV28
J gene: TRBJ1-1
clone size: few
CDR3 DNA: TGTGCCAGCAGTTTTGGATCGGGGAGAAGGACTGAAGCTTTCTTT
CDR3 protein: CASSFGSGRRTEAFF

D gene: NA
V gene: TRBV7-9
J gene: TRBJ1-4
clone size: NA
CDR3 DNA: TGTGCCAGCAGCAACCCCATCACGGGGATTAATGAAAAACTGTTTTTT
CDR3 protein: CASSNPITGINEKLFF

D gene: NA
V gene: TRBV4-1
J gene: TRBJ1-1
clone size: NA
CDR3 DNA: TGCGCCAGCAGCCAAGATATGGGGGGAACGACTGAAGCTTTCTTT
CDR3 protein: CASSQDMGGTTEAFF

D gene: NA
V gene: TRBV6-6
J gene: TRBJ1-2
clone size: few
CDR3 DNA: TGTGCCAGCACTGAGGGAAGTAGCTATGGCTACACCTTC
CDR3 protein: CASTEGSSYGYTF

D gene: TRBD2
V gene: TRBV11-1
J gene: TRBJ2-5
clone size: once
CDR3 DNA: TGTGCCAGCAGCTTCGGCGGCGGGACTAGCGGGAAGCAAGAGACCCAGTACTTC
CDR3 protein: CASSFGGGTSGKQETQYF

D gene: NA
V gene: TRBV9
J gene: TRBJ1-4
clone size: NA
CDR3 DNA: TGTGCCAGCAGCCTACAGGGTGCTAATGAAAAACTGTTTTTT
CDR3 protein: CASSLQGANEKLFF

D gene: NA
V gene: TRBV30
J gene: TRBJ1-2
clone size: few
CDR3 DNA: TGTGCCTGGAGTCCCCTGGTCGATCGCCTCCTCGGTCCTCGTGGCTACACCTTC
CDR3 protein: CAWSPLVDRLLGPRGYTF

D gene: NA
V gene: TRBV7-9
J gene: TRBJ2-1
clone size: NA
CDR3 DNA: TGTGCCAGCAGCCCCCCGACAGTTATTGAGCAGTTCTTC
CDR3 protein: CASSPPTVIEQFF

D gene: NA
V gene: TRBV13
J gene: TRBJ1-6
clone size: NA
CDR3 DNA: TGTGCCAGCAGCTTAGGACAGGGCGGCTATAATTCACCCCTCCACTTT
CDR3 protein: CASSLGQGGYNSPLHF

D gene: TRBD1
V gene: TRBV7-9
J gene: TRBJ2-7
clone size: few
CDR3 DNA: TGTGCCAGCAGCTTAGGGAAGACAGGGTCGTGGTACGAGCAGTACTTC
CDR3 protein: CASSLGKTGSWYEQYF

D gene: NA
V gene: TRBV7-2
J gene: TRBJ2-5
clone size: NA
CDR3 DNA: TGTGCCAGCAGCTGGACTCAACAAGAGACCCAGTACTTC
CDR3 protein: CASSWTQQETQYF

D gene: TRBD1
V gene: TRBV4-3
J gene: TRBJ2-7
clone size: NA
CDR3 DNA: TGCGCCAGCAGCACCCAGACAGGGTCTAGCTACGAGCAGTACTTC
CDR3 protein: CASSTQTGSSYEQYF

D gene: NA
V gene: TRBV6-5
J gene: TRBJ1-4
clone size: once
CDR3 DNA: TGTGCCAGCAGCATCCACAATGAAAATGAAAAACTGTTTTTT
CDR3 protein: CASSIHNENEKLFF

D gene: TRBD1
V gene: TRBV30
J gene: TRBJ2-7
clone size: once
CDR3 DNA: TGTGCCTGGAGGGAAGGGACAGGAGATCGGTGGGAGCAGTACTTC
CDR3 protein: CAWREGTGDRWEQYF

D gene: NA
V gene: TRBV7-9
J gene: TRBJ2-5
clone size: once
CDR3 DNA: TGTGCCAGCAGCTTAGGAGCCCAAGAGACCCAGTACTTC
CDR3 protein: CASSLGAQETQYF

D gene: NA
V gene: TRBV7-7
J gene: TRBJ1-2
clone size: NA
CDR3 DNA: TGTGCTAGCAGCCCCATAGCCCTTAACTATGGCTACACCTTC
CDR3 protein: CASSPIALNYGYTF

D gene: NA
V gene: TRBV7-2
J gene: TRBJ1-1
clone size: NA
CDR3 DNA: TGTGCCAGCAGCTTGCGGGGACCGATGAACACTGAAGCTTTCTTT
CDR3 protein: CASSLRGPMNTEAFF

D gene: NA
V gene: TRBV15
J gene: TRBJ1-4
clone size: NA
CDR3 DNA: TGTGCCACCAGCAGAGAGCGGGGGGGAGGTAATGAAAAACTGTTTTTT
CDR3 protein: CATSRERGGGNEKLFF

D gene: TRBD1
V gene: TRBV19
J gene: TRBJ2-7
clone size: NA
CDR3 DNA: TGTGCCAGTAGACCGACACCGGGACAGGTCGCCTCCTACGAGCAGTACTTC
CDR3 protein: CASRPTPGQVASYEQYF

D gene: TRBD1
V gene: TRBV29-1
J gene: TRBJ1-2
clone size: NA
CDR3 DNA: TGCAGCTCCACAGGGGCGCTCGGCTACACCTTC
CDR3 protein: CSSTGALGYTF

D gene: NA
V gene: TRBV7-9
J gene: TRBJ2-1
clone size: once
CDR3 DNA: TGTGCCAGCAGCTACATTAGGGGGGAGGGCGATGAGCAGTTCTTC
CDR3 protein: CASSYIRGEGDEQFF

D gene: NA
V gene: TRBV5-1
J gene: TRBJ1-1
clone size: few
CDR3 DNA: TGCGCCAGCAGCTTGGTAAGCGCCTCCGGAAACACTGAAGCTTTCTTT
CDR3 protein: CASSLVSASGNTEAFF

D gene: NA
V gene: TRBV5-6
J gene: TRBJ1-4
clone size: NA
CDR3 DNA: TGTGCCAGCAGCGCTACAGGACGCGGGGCTAATGAAAAACTGTTTTTT
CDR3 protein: CASSATGRGANEKLFF

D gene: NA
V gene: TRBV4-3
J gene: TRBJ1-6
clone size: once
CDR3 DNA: TGCGCCAGCAGCCAAGCTCCCGCCAGTGGGAGCTCCTATAATTCACCCCTCCACTTT
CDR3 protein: CASSQAPASGSSYNSPLHF

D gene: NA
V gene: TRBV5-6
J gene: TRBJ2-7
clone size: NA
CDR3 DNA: TGTGCCAGCAGCTTGGTTCTAGGGGGCTACGAGCAGTACTTC
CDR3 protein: CASSLVLGGYEQYF

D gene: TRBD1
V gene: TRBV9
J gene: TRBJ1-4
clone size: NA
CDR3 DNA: TGTGCCAGCAGCGTAGCAATTGACAGGGGGAGTGAAAAACTGTTTTTT
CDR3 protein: CASSVAIDRGSEKLFF

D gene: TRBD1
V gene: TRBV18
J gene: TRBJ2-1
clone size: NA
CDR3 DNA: TGTGCCAGCTCACAACAGGGGGCGAGGAAGGATGAGCAGTTCTTC
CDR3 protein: CASSQQGARKDEQFF

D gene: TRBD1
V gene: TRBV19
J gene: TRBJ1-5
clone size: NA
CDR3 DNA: TGTGCCAGTAGTCCTTACGCGACAGGGAGAAATCAGCCCCAGCATTTT
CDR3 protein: CASSPYATGRNQPQHF

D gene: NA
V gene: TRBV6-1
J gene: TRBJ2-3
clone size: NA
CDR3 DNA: TGTGCCAGCAGTGAACCGATGTCGATGAGTGGTGCGCAGTATTTT
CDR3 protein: CASSEPMSMSGAQYF

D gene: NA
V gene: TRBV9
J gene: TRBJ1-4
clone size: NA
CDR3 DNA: TGTGCCAGCAGCGGTGGAGGGGTCGCAGCTAATGAAAAACTGTTTTTT
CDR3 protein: CASSGGGVAANEKLFF

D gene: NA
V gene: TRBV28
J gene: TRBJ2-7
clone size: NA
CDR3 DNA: TGTGCCAGCAGTTTATTAGCAGGGGGAGGATACGAGCAGTACTTC
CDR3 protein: CASSLLAGGGYEQYF

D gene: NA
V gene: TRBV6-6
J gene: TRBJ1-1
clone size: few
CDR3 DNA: TGTGCCAGCAGCGAATATGGTGGCTGGGAAGCTTTCTTT
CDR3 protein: CASSEYGGWEAFF

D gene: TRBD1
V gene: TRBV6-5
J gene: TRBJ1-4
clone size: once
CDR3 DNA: TGTGCCAGCAGTTGGACAGGATATAATGAAAAACTGTTTTTT
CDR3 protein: CASSWTGYNEKLFF

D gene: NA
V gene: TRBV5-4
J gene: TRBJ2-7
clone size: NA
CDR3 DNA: TGTGCCAGCAGCTTCGGACAAGCCTACGAGCAGTACTTC
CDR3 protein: CASSFGQAYEQYF

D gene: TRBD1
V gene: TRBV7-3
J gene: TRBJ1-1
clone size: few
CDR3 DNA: TGTGCCAGCAGCTTCCTGGGACAGGGAGCGTTGAACACTGAAGCTTTCTTT
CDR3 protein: CASSFLGQGALNTEAFF

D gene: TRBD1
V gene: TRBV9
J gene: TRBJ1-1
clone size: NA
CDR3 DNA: TGTGCCAGCGGGACAGGGGGCTGGATGAACACTGAAGCTTTCTTT
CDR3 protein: CASGTGGWMNTEAFF

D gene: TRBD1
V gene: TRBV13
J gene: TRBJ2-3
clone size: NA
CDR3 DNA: TGTGCCAGCAGCCTGGGGACAGGGGGTTCAGATACGCAGTATTTT
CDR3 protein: CASSLGTGGSDTQYF

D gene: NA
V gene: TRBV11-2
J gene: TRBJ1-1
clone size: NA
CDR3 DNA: TGTGCCAGCAGCTTAGTTTCGGGAAACACTGAAGCTTTCTTT
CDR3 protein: CASSLVSGNTEAFF

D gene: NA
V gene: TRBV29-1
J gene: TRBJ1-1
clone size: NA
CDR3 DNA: TGCAGCGTTGAAGACTGGCAGAACACTGAAGCTTTCTTT
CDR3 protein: CSVEDWQNTEAFF

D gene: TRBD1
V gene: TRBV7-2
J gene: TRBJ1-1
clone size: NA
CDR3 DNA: TGTGCCAGCAGCTTGGGACAGGGGGTGGCTGAAGCTTTCTTT
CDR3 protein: CASSLGQGVAEAFF

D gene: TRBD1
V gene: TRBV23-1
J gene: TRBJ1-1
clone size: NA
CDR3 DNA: TGCGCCAGCAGTGAGGGGGGTAAGGGGGCCTGGATTCAAGAAGCTTTCTTT
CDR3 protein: CASSEGGKGAWIQEAFF

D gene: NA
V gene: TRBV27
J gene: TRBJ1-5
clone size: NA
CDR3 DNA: TGTGCCAGCAGTTTTGGGGCAGGGCAGCCCCAGCATTTT
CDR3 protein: CASSFGAGQPQHF

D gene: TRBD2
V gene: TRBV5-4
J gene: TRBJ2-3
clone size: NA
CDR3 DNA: TGTGCCAGCAGCTTGGGCGACGGGGGGAGCACAGATACGCAGTATTTT
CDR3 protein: CASSLGDGGSTDTQYF

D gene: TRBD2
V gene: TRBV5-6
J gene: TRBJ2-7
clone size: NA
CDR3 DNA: TGTGCCAGCAGCCTGGGACTAGCGGGACCCCTCTCCTACGAGCAGTACTTC
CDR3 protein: CASSLGLAGPLSYEQYF